The 4 T cell receptor beta chains below all came from one sample that was sequenced in a study of shared clonotypes between healthy human individuals. The data were produced by immunoSEQ multiplex PCR, yet TCRdb's version contains in-frame clones alone and is incomplete. The sample shows 2 million to 2.5 million clones, 90% to 96% of them seen only once. Sequenced: naive CD4+ T cells sorted from blood. Subset described: CD45RA+ positively selected. Receptor source: a man aged 18 to 30 in good health.

In regard to this clone: Other DNA sequences in the same sample also yield this CDR3. In DNA form, the CDR3 reads TGTGCCAGCAGCTCCCCTTATAGGGGGCGTCTCTACGAGCAGTACTTC. Translation: CASSSPYRGRLYEQYF. This chain joins TRBV28 and TRBJ2-7; 7 bases line up with TRBD1. Trimming cost V 6 bases and J 3 bases; bases outside gene matches: 14. Germline values: CDR1 MDHEN, CDR2 SYDVKM. The CDR3 runs 16 residues. The whole variable domain, filled in from reference TRBV28 and TRBJ2-7, reads DVKVTQSSRYLVKRTGEKVFLECVQDMDHENMFWYRQDPGLGLRLIYFSYDVKMKEKGDIPEGYSVSREKKERFSLILESASTNQTSMYLCASSSPYRGRLYEQYFGPGTRLTVT.

The rearrangement joins TRBV19 to TRBJ1-2, with D hard to call. Germline CDR1 LNHDA, CDR2 SQIVND (reference sequence). This CDR3 spans 11 amino acids. The V gene lost 3 bases and the J gene lost 5 bases, with 4 bases spanning the gap. CDR3 DNA: TGTGCCAGTAGTATCCATTATGGCTACACCTTC. Translating gives CASSIHYGYTF.

The chain joins TRBV6-4 to TRBJ1-2; D is perhaps TRBD1 (6 bases). CDR3 length: 14 amino acids. The ends were cut back, 6 bases at V and 2 bases at J, with 13 bases in the middle. The V gene's germline CDR1 is MRHNA and CDR2 SNTAGT. This CDR3 is CASSAGASNYGYTF. The CDR3, as DNA: TGTGCCAGCAGCGCAGGGGCTTCCAACTATGGCTACACCTTC.

The CDR3 here is CASSFIRGLPYEQYF. The CDR3 DNA is TGTGCCAGCAGCTTTATCAGAGGGCTCCCCTACGAGCAGTACTTC. The rearrangement joins TRBV7-2 to TRBJ2-7, with a possible D match to TRBD2 (5 bases). The CDR3 spans 15 residues. Germline CDR1 is SGHTA and CDR2 is FQGNSA. Trimming pared 3 bases from V and 2 bases from J, leaving 14 bases between.